These 29 T cell receptor beta chains were sequenced from one sample in a study of T-cell reconstitution after alpha-beta-depleted transplantation in children. Unique molecular identifiers were used in preparing the TCRbeta library. Via MiXCR, TCRdb re-called the PCR reads, giving one row per CDR3 protein. The sample shows approximately 630,000 distinct CDR3 sequences, around 12% of them seen only once. The sequencing used PBMCs, collected before TCRalphabeta/CD19-depleted stem cell transplant. The receptors were gathered from a girl aged 2 to 10 with congenital amegakaryocytic thrombocytopenia, due to receive a stem cell transplant.

The chain recombines TRBV7-3 with TRBJ1-1; D remains ambiguous. Germline values: CDR1 SGHTA, CDR2 FQGTGA. This CDR3 spans 13 amino acids. Trimming left V 5 bases short and J 4 bases short, with 11 bases between. This chain's CDR3 is CASSLTVITEAFF. The CDR3 DNA is TGTGCCAGCAGCCTTACAGTTATCACTGAAGCTTTCTTT.

This clonotype occurred many times. The chain is built from TRBV20-1 and TRBJ1-1, with unresolved D. Looked up from germline, CDR1 is DFQATT and CDR2 is SNEGSKA (reference sequence). V was clipped by 0 bases and J by 2 bases, with 10 bases between them. The CDR3 runs 14 residues. CDR3 coding DNA: TGCAGTGCTAGAGACAGTTCAATTAACACTGAAGCTTTCTTT. Protein sequence: CSARDSSINTEAFF.

This clonotype came up many times. The rearrangement joins TRBV10-2 to TRBJ2-7; a weak D match, TRBD2 (5 bases). The CDR3 covers 13 residues. Germline assignment: CDR1 WSHSY and CDR2 SAAADI. Trimming removed 5 bases at V and 4 bases at J, with 12 bases between. CDR3 loop: CASSTTRAYEQYF. The DNA of the CDR3 is TGCGCCAGCAGTACTACGCGGGCTTACGAGCAGTACTTC.

This clonotype occurred a few times. This sequence joins TRBV20-1 and TRBJ2-1; D may be TRBD2 (6 bases). Germline assignment: CDR1 DFQATT and CDR2 SNEGSKA (reference sequence). This CDR3 has 11 amino acids. V shed 3 bases and J shed 13 bases, with 13 bases lying between them. The CDR3 nucleotides are TGCAGTGCTAGGGAGGGAGTGGTCCAGTTCTTC. It encodes CSAREGVVQFF.

In this sample, this clonotype turned up many times. This rearrangement joins TRBV20-1 to TRBJ1-5, with D uncertain. This CDR3 has 14 residues. Germline V gene sequence: CDR1 DFQATT, CDR2 SNEGSKA (reference sequence). V shed 1 base and J shed 1 base, with 8 bases lying between them. The CDR3 here is CSARAQTSNQPQHF. As DNA, the CDR3 is TGCAGTGCTAGAGCGCAGACAAGCAATCAGCCCCAGCATTTT.

The CDR3 spells CASGKGAVYEQYF. CDR3 nucleotide sequence: TGTGCCAGCGGAAAGGGGGCAGTCTACGAGCAGTACTTC. The chain uses TRBV7-8 and TRBJ2-7, with 7 bases aligning to TRBD1. The CDR3 is 13 residues long. In germline, CDR1 is SGHVS, CDR2 FQNEAQ. The junction had 7 bases not matched to a gene; V was cut back by 8 bases and J by 3 bases.

This clonotype was found many times. This chain connects TRBV20-1 to TRBJ2-7; D call uncertain. The CDR3 consists of 13 residues. V lost 7 bases and J lost 6, with 19 bases in between. The germline CDR1 and CDR2 sequences are DFQATT and SNEGSKA (reference sequence). CDR3 DNA: TGCAGTGTTAGTCACCCGACGGAAGGCGAGCAGTACTTC. This sequence encodes CSVSHPTEGEQYF.

Ten or more counts support this clonotype. At one end the junction does not follow the germline gene, possibly because of a read error. The chain has TRBV20-1 and TRBJ2-3; D call uncertain. The CDR3 spans 11 residues. Germline V gene lookup returns CDR1 DFQATT and CDR2 SNEGSKA (reference sequence). The CDR3 nucleotides are TGCAGTGCCCTAAGGACGCCTCAGACACATTTT. Residues: CSALRTPQTHF.

There are a few counts of this clonotype. The chain has TRBV12-3 or TRBV12-4 and TRBJ2-2; D remains ambiguous. CDR3 length equals 13 residues. V was shortened by 3 bases and J by 7 bases, with 9 bases between the two germline ends. This chain's CDR3 is CASSFDEYGELFF. CDR3 DNA: TGTGCCAGCAGTTTTGATGAGTACGGGGAGCTGTTTTTT.

The table lists this clonotype with many counts. The gene calls are TRBV4-1 and TRBJ2-1; 12 positions match TRBD2. The CDR3 runs 16 residues. V trimming: 2 bases; J trimming: 4 bases; junction bases outside the gene matches: 3. Germline V gene sequence: CDR1 MGHRA, CDR2 YSYEKL. This CDR3 is CASSQPGLAGYNEQFF. CDR3 DNA: TGCGCCAGCAGCCAACCCGGACTAGCGGGATACAATGAGCAGTTCTTC.

This clonotype has only a few counts. This sequence joins TRBV5-1 and TRBJ2-1; TRBD1 or TRBD2 may be the D gene (5 bases each). CDR1 and CDR2 (germline): SGHRS, YFSETQ. Trimming cost V 4 bases and J 0 bases, with 14 bases left between them. This CDR3 has 16 amino acids. The chain's CDR3 is CASSLGETVSYNEQFF. The CDR3 nucleotides are TGCGCCAGCAGCCTGGGGGAGACAGTCTCCTACAATGAGCAGTTCTTC.

This sequence joins TRBV5-1 and TRBJ2-7; D is uncertain. Germline V gene sequence: CDR1 SGHRS, CDR2 YFSETQ. CDR3 length: 12 amino acids. The ends were cut back, 7 bases at V and 0 bases at J, with 8 bases in the middle. The CDR3 loop reads CASGAYSYEQYF. CDR3 in DNA: TGCGCCAGCGGCGCCTACTCCTACGAGCAGTACTTC.

This clonotype was recorded many times. V is TRBV10-3 and J is TRBJ2-7, with D perhaps given as TRBD1 or TRBD2 (5 bases each). Trimming took 9 bases from V and 0 from J, leaving 9 bases between them. The CDR3 is 12 residues long. CDR1 and CDR2 from the germline V gene are ENHRY and SYGVKD. CDR3 bases: TGTGCCATATCAGGGACCTCCTACGAGCAGTACTTC. Its protein product is CAISGTSYEQYF.

V usage is TRBV29-1 and J usage is TRBJ2-1; 7 nucleotides agree with TRBD2. The CDR3 contains 14 residues. Germline assignment: CDR1 SQVTM and CDR2 ANQGSEA. J lost 9 bases, V lost 3 bases, and 11 bases had no gene match. This CDR3 is CSVDRLAEWAEQFF. CDR3 nucleotides: TGCAGCGTTGATCGGCTAGCGGAGTGGGCTGAGCAGTTCTTC.

DNA for the CDR3: TGCAGTGCACCCCGGTCACAGGGGGCTTATGGCTACACCTTC. Protein sequence: CSAPRSQGAYGYTF. The chain employs TRBV20-1 and TRBJ1-2, with 9 positions matching TRBD1. The CDR3 runs 14 residues. Germline V CDR1 and CDR2: DFQATT, SNEGSKA (reference sequence). Trimming removed 6 bases from V and 5 bases from J; junction bases left unmatched: 10.

There are many counts of this clonotype. The chain recombines TRBV29-1 with TRBJ1-1; D remains ambiguous. The germline gives CDR1 SQVTM, CDR2 ANQGSEA. This CDR3 is 13 amino acids long. Trimming pared 5 bases from V and 0 bases from J, leaving 10 bases between. CDR3 nucleotides: TGCAGCGTTCCCGGACTGATGAACACTGAAGCTTTCTTT. It translates to CSVPGLMNTEAFF.

This clonotype occurred a few times. The rearrangement joins TRBV5-1 to TRBJ2-1; TRBD2 matches at 9 bases. V lost 0 bases, J lost 4 bases, and 11 bases stayed unmatched. Germline V gene lookup returns CDR1 SGHRS and CDR2 YFSETQ. The CDR3 loop spans 18 amino acids. CDR3 in DNA: TGCGCCAGCAGCTTGGCGCCCCCCGGAGCGGGAGGTTACAATGAGCAGTTCTTC. Translating it yields CASSLAPPGAGGYNEQFF.

Points on this clonotype: A read error may produce the germline difference seen at one junction end. V is TRBV7-9 and J is TRBJ2-3, with a tentative D call TRBD2 (6 bases). The CDR3 spans 15 residues. Germline V gives CDR1 SEHNR, CDR2 FQNEAQ (reference sequence). The CDR3 DNA sequence: TGTTCCAGCGGAGGGGCCGTCAGAAGCACAGATACGCAGTATTTT. This translates into CSSGGAVRSTDTQYF.

In its sample, this clonotype was seen many times. V usage is TRBV20-1 and J usage is TRBJ2-4; D is uncertain. Trimming cost V 3 bases and J 8 bases, with 11 bases left between them. In germline, CDR1 is DFQATT, CDR2 SNEGSKA (reference sequence). The CDR3 consists of 12 residues. The CDR3 coding sequence is TGCAGTGCTAGTTGGGAACCAGACATTCAGTACTTC. It specifies CSASWEPDIQYF.

This chain uses TRBV19 with TRBJ2-3; 7 positions agree with TRBD2. Losses at the gene ends were 9 bases for V and 0 bases for J; bases not matched to a gene: 3. The length of the CDR3 is 13 residues. The germline V gene has CDR1 LNHDA and CDR2 SQIVND (reference sequence). The CDR3 nucleotides read TGTGCCAGCACTAGCGAGAGCACAGATACGCAGTATTTT. This gives the protein CASTSESTDTQYF.

There are many counts of this clonotype. This chain connects TRBV12-3 or TRBV12-4 to TRBJ2-7, with D tentatively TRBD2 (6 bases). V lost 6 bases and J 0 bases, leaving 12 bases between the germline ends. This CDR3 is built from 14 residues. The CDR3 sequence: CASRPGLLSYEQYF. The CDR3 nucleotides read TGTGCCAGCAGACCGGGACTGCTCTCCTACGAGCAGTACTTC.

The chain carries TRBV7-2 and TRBJ2-1, with D perhaps being TRBD1 or TRBD2 (6 bases each). The CDR3 spans 16 residues. Germline loops: CDR1 SGHTA, CDR2 FQGNSA. V was cut by 5 bases and J by 7 bases, with 21 bases left in between. The CDR3 DNA reads TGTGCCAGCAGCGCAGGGACATACCGGAGGGGGAATGAGCAGTTCTTC. It encodes CASSAGTYRRGNEQFF.

In the case of this clonotype: A much larger clone differs by one base, so this may be a read error. The chain links TRBV28 to TRBJ2-3; D is undetermined. The CDR3 spans 14 residues. Germline CDR1 MDHEN, CDR2 SYDVKM. The CDR3 spells CACSATDDTDTQYF. The CDR3 nucleotides read TGTGCCTGCAGTGCCACTGACGACACAGATACGCAGTATTTT.

V and J are TRBV15 and TRBJ2-5; D ambiguous. Per germline, CDR1 LNHNV and CDR2 YYDKDF (reference sequence). The CDR3 totals 16 residues. Trimming took off 5 bases at V and 2 bases at J, with 18 bases between the two ends. The CDR3 is CATSSKLTNGQETQYF. The CDR3 coding sequence is TGTGCCACCAGCTCCAAGTTGACAAACGGTCAAGAGACCCAGTACTTC.

The V and J genes are TRBV6-1 and TRBJ2-3; D is unclear. CDR1 and CDR2 (germline): MNHNS, SASEGT. Trimming left V 7 bases short and J 4 bases short, with 12 bases between. CDR3 length equals 13 residues. This CDR3 reads CASTAARADTQYF. Here the CDR3 DNA reads TGTGCCAGCACGGCGGCCCGCGCAGATACGCAGTATTTT.

This clonotype was counted between two and nine times. The chain has TRBV20-1 and TRBJ2-1; D remains ambiguous. Germline lookup yields CDR1 DFQATT and CDR2 SNEGSKA (reference sequence). Trimming pared 6 bases from V and 7 bases from J, leaving 7 bases between. This CDR3 spans 10 amino acids. The CDR3, as DNA: TGCAGTGCCCTGGGAAATGAGCAGTTCTTC. Translation gives CSALGNEQFF.

This clonotype was counted a single time. CDR3 in amino acids: CASSSQTSSSYNEQFF. The CDR3 DNA is TGTGCCAGCAGTTCCCAGACTAGCTCCTCCTACAATGAGCAGTTCTTC. This chain connects TRBV12-3 or TRBV12-4 to TRBJ2-1; 7 nucleotides align to TRBD2. The trim removed 4 bases at V and 0 bases at J, leaving 6 bases unmatched. The CDR3 loop spans 16 amino acids.

This clonotype was detected a few times. The rearrangement links TRBV10-3 to TRBJ2-7; 10 positions match TRBD2. Germline CDR1 ENHRY, CDR2 SYGVKD. The CDR3 is made up of 15 amino acids. J gave up 2 bases and V 3 bases, and 4 bases lay outside the gene matches. Written as DNA, the CDR3 is TGTGCCATCAGTGACGGGACTAGCGAGGCCTACGAGCAGTACTTC. As protein: CAISDGTSEAYEQYF.

This clonotype was observed at least ten times. The genes are TRBV4-1 and TRBJ2-1; no clear D gene. Germline-derived CDR1 and CDR2 are MGHRA and YSYEKL. V was clipped by 6 bases and J by 6 bases, with 12 bases between them. The CDR3 has 13 amino acids. CDR3 nucleotide sequence: TGCGCCAGCAGTTGGGCACCAGGCAATGAGCAGTTCTTC. Translating gives CASSWAPGNEQFF.